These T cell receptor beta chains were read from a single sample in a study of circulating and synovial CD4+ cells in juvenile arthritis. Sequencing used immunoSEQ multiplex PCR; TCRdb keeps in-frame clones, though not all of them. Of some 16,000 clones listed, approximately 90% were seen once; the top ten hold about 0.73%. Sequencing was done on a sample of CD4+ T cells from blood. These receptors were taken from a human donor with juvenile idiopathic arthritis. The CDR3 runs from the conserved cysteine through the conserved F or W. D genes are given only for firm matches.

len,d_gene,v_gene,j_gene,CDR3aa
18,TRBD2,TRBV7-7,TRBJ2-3,CASSLEIAGGPGTDTQYF
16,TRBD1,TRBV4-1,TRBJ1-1,CASSQGLDRERAEAFF
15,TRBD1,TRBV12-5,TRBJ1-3,CASGLAGTVGNTIYF
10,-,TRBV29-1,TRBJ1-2,CSVEESGYTF
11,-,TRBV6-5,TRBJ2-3,CASSKLDTQYF
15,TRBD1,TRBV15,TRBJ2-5,CATSTPHRGHETQYF
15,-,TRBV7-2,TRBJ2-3,CASSLMVAGTDTQYF
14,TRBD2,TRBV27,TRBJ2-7,CASSFLAGANEQYF
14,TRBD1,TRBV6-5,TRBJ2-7,CASREPGQSHEQYF
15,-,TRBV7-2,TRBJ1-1,CASSWGPTGNTEAFF
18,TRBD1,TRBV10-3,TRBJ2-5,CAISESRGTGRFQETQYF
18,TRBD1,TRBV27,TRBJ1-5,CASSSGVGTGNYYQPQHF
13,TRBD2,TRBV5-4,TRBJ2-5,CASRRGGLETQYF
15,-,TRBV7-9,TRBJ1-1,CASSEPGDRGTEAFF
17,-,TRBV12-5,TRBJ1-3,CASGLVARTTDKNTIYF
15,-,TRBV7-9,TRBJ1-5,CASSFSGAGNQPQHF
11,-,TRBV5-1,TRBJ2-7,CASRREYEQYF
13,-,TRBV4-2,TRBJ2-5,CASSERTEETQYF
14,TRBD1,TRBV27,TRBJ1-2,CASSFSGQGYGYTF
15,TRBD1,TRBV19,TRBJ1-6,CASPDRGSYNSPLHF
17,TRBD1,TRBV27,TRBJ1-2,CASSFSTGMVGNYGYTF
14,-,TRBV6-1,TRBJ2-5,CASSVLAGRETQYF
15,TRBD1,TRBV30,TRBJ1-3,CAWRLQGASGNTIYF
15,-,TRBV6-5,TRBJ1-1,CASSYLPTGNTEAFF
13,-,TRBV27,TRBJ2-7,CASRSTSSYEQYF
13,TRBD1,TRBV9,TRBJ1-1,CASSLGTGYEAFF
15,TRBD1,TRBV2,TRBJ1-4,CASRFRQGAGEKLFF
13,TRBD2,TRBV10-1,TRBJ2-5,CASSRTSGETQYF
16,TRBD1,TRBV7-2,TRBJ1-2,CASSLNRGSASDGYTF
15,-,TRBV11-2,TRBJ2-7,CASSLGPLTGYEQYF
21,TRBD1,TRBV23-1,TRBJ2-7,CASSQLRGERVGQDPGHEQYF
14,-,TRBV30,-,CAWSVQGRDYEQYF
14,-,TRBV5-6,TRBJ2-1,CASSPGIRTNEQFF
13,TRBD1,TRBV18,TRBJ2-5,CASSRGRGETQYF
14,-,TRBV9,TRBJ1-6,CASSVSQRNSPLHF
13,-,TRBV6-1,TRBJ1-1,CASRRTVNTEAFF
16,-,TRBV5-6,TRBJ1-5,CASSLEGDPGNQPQHF
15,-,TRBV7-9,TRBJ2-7,CASSGGRGESYEQYF
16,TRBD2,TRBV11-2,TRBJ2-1,CASSLGASGRVAEQFF
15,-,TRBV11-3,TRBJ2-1,CASSLVAGSQDEQFF
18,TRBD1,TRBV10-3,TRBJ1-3,CAISALLGRQGSGNTIYF
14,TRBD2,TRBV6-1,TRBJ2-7,CASSLGLASYEQYF
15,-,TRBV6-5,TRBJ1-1,CASSYSPTANTEAFF
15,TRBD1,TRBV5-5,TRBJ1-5,CASSFLAGGGQPQHF
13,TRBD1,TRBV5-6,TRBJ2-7,CASKGAHSYEQYF
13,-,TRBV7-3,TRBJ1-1,CASGWGGPTEAFF
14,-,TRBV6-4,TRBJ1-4,CASSDGGGSEKLFF
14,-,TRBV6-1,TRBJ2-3,CASSVQGRTDTQYF